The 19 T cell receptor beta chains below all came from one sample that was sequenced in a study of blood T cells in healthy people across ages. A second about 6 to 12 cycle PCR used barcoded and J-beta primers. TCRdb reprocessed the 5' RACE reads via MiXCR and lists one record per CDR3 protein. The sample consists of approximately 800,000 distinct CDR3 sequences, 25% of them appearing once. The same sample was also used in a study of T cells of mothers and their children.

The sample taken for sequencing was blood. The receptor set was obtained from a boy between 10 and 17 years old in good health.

The chain's CDR3 is CASSIGQISGANVLTF. The CDR3 nucleotides are TGCGCCAGCAGCATTGGACAGATCTCTGGGGCCAACGTCCTGACTTTC. The V gene is TRBV5-1, the J gene TRBJ2-6; tentatively, D is TRBD1 (6 bases). V lost 4 bases to trimming and J lost 0 bases, with 11 bases between them. In germline, CDR1 is SGHRS, CDR2 YFSETQ. The CDR3 has 16 residues.

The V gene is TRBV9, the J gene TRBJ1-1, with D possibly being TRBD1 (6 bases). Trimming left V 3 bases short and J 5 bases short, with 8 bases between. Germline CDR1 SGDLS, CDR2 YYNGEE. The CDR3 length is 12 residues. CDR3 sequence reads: CASSGQVTEAFF. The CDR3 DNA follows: TGTGCCAGCAGCGGACAGGTTACTGAAGCTTTCTTT.

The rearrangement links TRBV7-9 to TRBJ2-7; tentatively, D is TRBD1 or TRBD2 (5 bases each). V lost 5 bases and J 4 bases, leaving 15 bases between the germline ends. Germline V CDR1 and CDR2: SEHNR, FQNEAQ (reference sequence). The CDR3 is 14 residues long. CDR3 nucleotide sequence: TGTGCCAGCAGCCCAACCGGGACCCAGTACGAGCAGTACTTC. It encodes CASSPTGTQYEQYF.

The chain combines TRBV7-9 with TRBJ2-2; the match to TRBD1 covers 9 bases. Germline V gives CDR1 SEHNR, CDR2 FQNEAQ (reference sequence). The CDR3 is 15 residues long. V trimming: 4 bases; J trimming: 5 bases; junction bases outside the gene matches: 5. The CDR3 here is CASSSGTGWTGELFF. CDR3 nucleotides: TGTGCCAGCAGCTCCGGGACAGGGTGGACCGGGGAGCTGTTTTTT.

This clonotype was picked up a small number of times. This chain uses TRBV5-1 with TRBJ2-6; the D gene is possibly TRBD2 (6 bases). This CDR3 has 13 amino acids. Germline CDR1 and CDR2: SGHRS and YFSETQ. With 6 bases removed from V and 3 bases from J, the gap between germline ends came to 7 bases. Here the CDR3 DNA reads TGCGCCAGCATGGAGGGTGGGGCCAACGTCCTGACTTTC. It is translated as CASMEGGANVLTF.

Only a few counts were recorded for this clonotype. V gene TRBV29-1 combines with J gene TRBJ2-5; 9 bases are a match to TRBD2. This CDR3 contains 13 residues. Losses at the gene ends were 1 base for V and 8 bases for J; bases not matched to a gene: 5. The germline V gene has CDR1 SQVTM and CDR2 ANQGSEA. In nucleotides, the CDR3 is TGCAGCGTTGAAGTGGCTAGCGGGGAAACCCAGTACTTC. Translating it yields CSVEVASGETQYF.

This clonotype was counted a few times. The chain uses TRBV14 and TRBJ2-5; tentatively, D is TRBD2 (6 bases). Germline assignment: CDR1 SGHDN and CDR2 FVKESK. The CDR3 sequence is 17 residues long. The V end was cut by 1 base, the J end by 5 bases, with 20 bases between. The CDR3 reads CASSQGYPDYVLETQYF. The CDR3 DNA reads TGTGCCAGCAGCCAAGGGTACCCGGACTACGTGTTGGAGACCCAGTACTTC.

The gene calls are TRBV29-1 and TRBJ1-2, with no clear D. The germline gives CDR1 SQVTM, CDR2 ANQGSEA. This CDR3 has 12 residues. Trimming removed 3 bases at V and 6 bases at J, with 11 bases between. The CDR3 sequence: CSVDGRDDGYTF. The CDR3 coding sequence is TGCAGCGTTGATGGGCGGGATGATGGCTACACCTTC. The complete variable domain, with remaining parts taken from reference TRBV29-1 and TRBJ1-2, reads SAVISQKPSRDICQRGTSLTIQCQVDSQVTMMFWYRQQPGQSLTLIATANQGSEATYESGFVIDKFPISRPNLTFSTLTVSNMSPEDSSIYLCSVDGRDDGYTFGSGTRLTVV.

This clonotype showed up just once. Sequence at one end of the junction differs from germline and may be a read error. CDR3 region: CATNDLRLGGGNEQFF. Here the CDR3 DNA reads TGTGCCACCAATGATTTGCGGCTAGGGGGGGGGAACGAGCAGTTCTTC. J is TRBJ2-1 and V is TRBV24-1; TRBD2 might be the D (7 bases). CDR1 KGHDR and CDR2 SFDVKD come from the germline V gene. CDR3 length: 16 amino acids.

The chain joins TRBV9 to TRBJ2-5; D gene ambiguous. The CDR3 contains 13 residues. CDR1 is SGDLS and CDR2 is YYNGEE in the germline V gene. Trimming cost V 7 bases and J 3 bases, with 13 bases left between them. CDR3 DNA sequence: TGTGCCAGCGCCAGTGGGGTAAAAGAGACCCAGTACTTC. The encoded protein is CASASGVKETQYF.

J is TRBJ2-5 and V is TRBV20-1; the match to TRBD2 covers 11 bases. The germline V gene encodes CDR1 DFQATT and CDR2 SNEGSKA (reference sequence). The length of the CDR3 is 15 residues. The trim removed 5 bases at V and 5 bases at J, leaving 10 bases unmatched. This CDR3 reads CSAGRLAGWRETQYF. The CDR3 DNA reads TGCAGTGCTGGGAGACTAGCGGGGTGGAGGGAGACCCAGTACTTC.

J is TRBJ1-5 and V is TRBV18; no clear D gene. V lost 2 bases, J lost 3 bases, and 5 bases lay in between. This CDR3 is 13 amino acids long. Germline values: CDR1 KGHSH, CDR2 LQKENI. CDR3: CASSPKDNQPQHF. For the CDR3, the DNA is TGTGCCAGCTCACCAAAAGACAATCAGCCCCAGCATTTT.

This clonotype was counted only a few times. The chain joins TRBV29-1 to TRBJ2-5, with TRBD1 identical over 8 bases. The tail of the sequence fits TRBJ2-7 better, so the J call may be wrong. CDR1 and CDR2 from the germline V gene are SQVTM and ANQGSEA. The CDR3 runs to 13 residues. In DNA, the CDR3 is TGCAGCGGCCGGGACAGGTCCTCCTACGAGCAGTACTTC. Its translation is CSGRDRSSYEQYF.

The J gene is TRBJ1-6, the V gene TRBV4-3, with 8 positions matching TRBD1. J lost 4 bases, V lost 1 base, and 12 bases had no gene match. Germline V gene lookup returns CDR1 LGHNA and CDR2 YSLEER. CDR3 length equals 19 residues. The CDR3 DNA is TGCGCCAGCAGCCAAGGATACCAGGGGGCAGGAGGGTATAATTCACCCCTCCACTTT. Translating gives CASSQGYQGAGGYNSPLHF.

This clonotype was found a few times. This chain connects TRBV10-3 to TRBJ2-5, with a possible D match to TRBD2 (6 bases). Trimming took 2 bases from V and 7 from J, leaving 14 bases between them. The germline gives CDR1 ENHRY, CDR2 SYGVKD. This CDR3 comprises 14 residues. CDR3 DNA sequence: TGTGCCATCAGTGAGCGGGGGTCCGAGGGGACCCAGTACTTC. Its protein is CAISERGSEGTQYF.

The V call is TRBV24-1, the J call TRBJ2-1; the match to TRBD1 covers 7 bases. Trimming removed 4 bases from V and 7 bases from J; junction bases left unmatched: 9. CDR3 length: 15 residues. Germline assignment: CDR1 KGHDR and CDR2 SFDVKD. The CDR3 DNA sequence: TGTGCCACCAGTGACCCGACAGGGAGCAAAAATGAGCAGTTCTTC. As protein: CATSDPTGSKNEQFF.

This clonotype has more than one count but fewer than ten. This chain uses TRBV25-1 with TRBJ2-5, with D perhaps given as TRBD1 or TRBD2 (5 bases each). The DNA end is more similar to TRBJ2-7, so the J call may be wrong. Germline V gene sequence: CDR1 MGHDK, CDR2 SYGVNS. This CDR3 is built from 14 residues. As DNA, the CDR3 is TGTGCCAGCAGTGAGTTGGGGGTAGGCTACGAGCAGTACTTC. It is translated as CASSELGVGYEQYF.

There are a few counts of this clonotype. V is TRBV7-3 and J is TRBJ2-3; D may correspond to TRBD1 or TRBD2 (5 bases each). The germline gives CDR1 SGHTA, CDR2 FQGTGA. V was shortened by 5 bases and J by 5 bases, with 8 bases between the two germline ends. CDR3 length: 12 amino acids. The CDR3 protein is CASSIGGDTQYF. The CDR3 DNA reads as TGTGCCAGCAGCATTGGGGGAGATACGCAGTATTTT.

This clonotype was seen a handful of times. CDR3 nucleotides: TGTGCCAGCAGCTTGTCTAGCGGGGACTACGAGCAGTACTTC. Translated, it gives CASSLSSGDYEQYF. The chain uses TRBV7-2 and TRBJ2-7, with 9 bases aligning to TRBD2. Trimming took 3 bases from V and 3 from J; bases not matched to a gene: 3. The V gene's germline CDR1 is SGHTA and CDR2 FQGNSA. The CDR3 length is 14 residues.